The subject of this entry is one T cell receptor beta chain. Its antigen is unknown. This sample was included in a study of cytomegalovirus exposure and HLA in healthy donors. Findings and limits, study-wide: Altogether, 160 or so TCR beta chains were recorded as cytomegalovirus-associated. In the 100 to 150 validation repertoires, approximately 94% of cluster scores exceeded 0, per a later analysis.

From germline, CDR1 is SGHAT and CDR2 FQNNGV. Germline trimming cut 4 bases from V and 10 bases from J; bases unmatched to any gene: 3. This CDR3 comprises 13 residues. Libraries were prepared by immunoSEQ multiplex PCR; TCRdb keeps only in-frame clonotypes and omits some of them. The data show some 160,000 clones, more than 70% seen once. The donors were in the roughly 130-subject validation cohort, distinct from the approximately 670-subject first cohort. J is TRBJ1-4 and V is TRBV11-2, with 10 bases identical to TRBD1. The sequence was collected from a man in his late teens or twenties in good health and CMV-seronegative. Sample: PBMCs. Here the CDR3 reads CASSSTGGGKLFF. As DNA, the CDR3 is TGTGCCAGCAGCTCGACAGGGGGCGGAAAACTGTTTTTT.